The 16 T cell receptor beta chains in this list originate from one sample, sequenced in a study of metastatic and nonmetastatic thyroid tumors. Until they underwent thyroid surgery, no patient had received any treatment. MiXCR reprocessed the PCR reads for TCRdb. The data contain around 35,000 clones, about 18% of them singletons. The sequencing input was blood. The receptors were gathered from a male donor with papillary thyroid cancer or a benign thyroid nodule (not recorded which). Some clones in this sample may be carry-over from other donors' samples.

This clone was seen repeatedly, ten times or more. The chain carries TRBV11-2 and TRBJ2-3, with 8 bases matching TRBD2. V gave up 5 bases and J gave up 3 bases; unmatched junction bases: 4. Germline CDR1 is SGHAT and CDR2 is FQNNGV. This CDR3 is 14 amino acids long. For the CDR3, the DNA is TGTGCCAGCAGCCGTAGCGGGACGACAGATACGCAGTATTTT. Residues: CASSRSGTTDTQYF.

This clone was detected many times. The chain couples TRBV28 to TRBJ2-1; no firm D call. Germline-derived CDR1 and CDR2 are MDHEN and SYDVKM. This CDR3 spans 15 amino acids. Trimming removed 5 bases from V and 0 bases from J, with 11 bases in between. The chain's CDR3 is CASSMAQRSYNEQFF. The CDR3 DNA sequence: TGTGCCAGCAGTATGGCACAACGCTCCTACAATGAGCAGTTCTTC.

This clone was detected many times. The genes are TRBV10-2 and TRBJ2-1; 7 nucleotides agree with TRBD2. Germline trimming cut 8 bases from V and 3 bases from J; bases unmatched to any gene: 7. The CDR3 runs 14 residues. Germline lookup yields CDR1 WSHSY and CDR2 SAAADI. The CDR3 loop reads CASVPRGGYNEQFF. The CDR3 DNA sequence: TGCGCCAGCGTTCCTCGCGGGGGCTACAATGAGCAGTTCTTC.

This chain uses TRBV20-1 with TRBJ2-7; 8 nucleotides line up with TRBD1. Germline CDR1 and CDR2: DFQATT and SNEGSKA (reference sequence). The CDR3 spans 15 residues. The trim removed 6 bases at V and 1 base at J, leaving 11 bases unmatched. Here the CDR3 reads CSANPDRAVSYEQYF. The DNA for the CDR3 is TGCAGTGCAAACCCGGACAGGGCCGTTTCCTACGAGCAGTACTTC.

This clone came up many times. The genes are TRBV6-1 and TRBJ2-1; 9 bases match TRBD2. Trimming cost V 7 bases and J 9 bases; bases outside gene matches: 13. This CDR3 is 15 amino acids long. Per germline, CDR1 MNHNS and CDR2 SASEGT. CDR3 residues: CASNFEAGGGLEQFF. DNA of the CDR3: TGTGCCAGCAACTTCGAGGCGGGGGGGGGGCTTGAGCAGTTCTTC.

This clone showed up just a few times. Given a much more abundant clone one base away, this may be a read error. The chain carries TRBV18 and TRBJ2-7; 7 bases are a match to TRBD1. CDR1 KGHSH and CDR2 LQKENI come from the germline V gene. J gave up 3 bases and V 2 bases, and 7 bases lay outside the gene matches. The CDR3 runs 15 residues. The CDR3 DNA is TGTGCCAGCTCACCAGAAAGGGGGCGAAGCTACGAGCAGTACTTC. This translates into CASSPERGRSYEQYF.

At least ten counts were recorded for this clone. This sequence joins TRBV29-1 and TRBJ1-1; possible D gene TRBD1, 5 bases. This CDR3 has 14 residues. From germline, CDR1 is SQVTM and CDR2 ANQGSEA. The V and J ends lost 1 base and 1 base respectively, with 10 bases between them. The CDR3 bases are TGCAGCGTTGAAGCAAGGGGCAGGAACACTGAAGCTTTCTTT. Translated, it gives CSVEARGRNTEAFF.

In this sample, this clone turned up many times. The V call is TRBV5-8, the J call TRBJ1-2; D is possibly TRBD1 (5 bases). Between the trimmed V and J ends, which lost 2 bases and 1 base, there was a span of 15 bases. The V gene's germline CDR1 is SGHTS and CDR2 YDEGEE. The CDR3 has 16 residues. Here the CDR3 DNA reads TGTGCCAGCAGCTTCCCCGGGGGACCGCTTAACTATGGCTACACCTTC. Translated: CASSFPGGPLNYGYTF.

This clone occurred many times. The J gene is TRBJ2-1, the V gene TRBV12-3 or TRBV12-4, with D tentatively TRBD2 (7 bases). Deletions cut 4 bases from V and 4 bases from J, with 23 bases between. There are 18 residues in the CDR3. The DNA for the CDR3 is TGTGCCAGCAGTTCTCAACGCGGGGGCGGGGGTTCGTACAATGAGCAGTTCTTC. Protein: CASSSQRGGGGSYNEQFF.

This clone has ten or more counts. The chain joins TRBV5-1 to TRBJ2-1, with TRBD2 as a possible D gene (6 bases). Between the trimmed V and J ends, which lost 0 bases and 2 bases, there was a span of 12 bases. This CDR3 is 16 amino acids long. The germline gives CDR1 SGHRS, CDR2 YFSETQ. CDR3 protein: CASSLGLGLPYNEQFF. The CDR3 nucleotides are TGCGCCAGCAGCTTGGGTCTAGGACTACCCTACAATGAGCAGTTCTTC.

This clone was observed many times. The chain is built from TRBV5-1 and TRBJ1-5; 9 positions match TRBD1. The CDR3 has 14 residues. The germline V gene encodes CDR1 SGHRS and CDR2 YFSETQ. Germline trimming cut 0 bases from V and 9 bases from J; bases unmatched to any gene: 4. CDR3: CASSLETGGAPQHF. CDR3 sequence (DNA): TGCGCCAGCAGCTTGGAGACAGGGGGTGCGCCCCAGCATTTT.

This clone was observed many times. V usage is TRBV6-1 and J usage is TRBJ1-5; possibly TRBD1 for D (6 bases). V dropped 5 bases and J dropped 0 bases, with 17 bases sitting between them. Germline loops: CDR1 MNHNS, CDR2 SASEGT. The length of the CDR3 is 17 residues. CDR3 in DNA: TGTGCCAGCAGTACCCAGGGGCCTTTTTATAGCAATCAGCCCCAGCATTTT. Protein sequence: CASSTQGPFYSNQPQHF.

This clone was observed many times. The chain uses TRBV19 and TRBJ2-3; D is ambiguous. The CDR3 contains 13 residues. In germline, CDR1 is LNHDA, CDR2 SQIVND (reference sequence). V dropped 6 bases and J dropped 9 bases, with 16 bases sitting between them. The CDR3 coding sequence is TGTGCCAGTAGCAACCAAGGGCTAATAACGCAGTATTTT. Protein: CASSNQGLITQYF. The entire variable domain, with the rest obtained from reference TRBV19 and TRBJ2-3, is as follows: DGGITQSPKYLFRKEGQNVTLSCEQNLNHDAMYWYRQDPGQGLRLIYYSQIVNDFQKGDIAEGYSVSREKKESFPLTVTSAQKNPTAFYLCASSNQGLITQYFGPGTRLTVL.

The sample holds many counts of this clone. The rearrangement uses TRBV30 and TRBJ2-5; D might be TRBD2 (6 bases). V was cut by 4 bases and J by 7 bases, with 16 bases left in between. CDR1 is GTSNPN, CDR2 SVGIG, per germline (reference sequence). The CDR3 spans 13 residues. The CDR3 sequence is CAWTGLRGGTQYF. CDR3 nucleotides: TGTGCCTGGACGGGACTGCGGGGAGGGACCCAGTACTTC.

The chain combines TRBV28 with TRBJ2-4; TRBD2 is a possible D gene (6 bases). Trimming pared 1 base from V and 1 base from J, leaving 20 bases between. CDR3 length: 19 residues. CDR1 is MDHEN and CDR2 is SYDVKM in the germline V gene. The CDR3 sequence is CASSLLGGPLLLAKNIQYF. The CDR3 DNA is TGTGCCAGCAGTTTATTGGGGGGACCGTTACTCCTGGCCAAAAACATTCAGTACTTC.

This clone has a count of ten or more. The chain carries TRBV11-3 and TRBJ2-1, with 11 bases matching TRBD2. The length of the CDR3 is 16 residues. Trimming cost V 6 bases and J 5 bases; bases outside gene matches: 9. Germline-derived CDR1 and CDR2 are SGHNT and YENEEA. Written as DNA, the CDR3 is TGTGCCAGCAGTACTACCGGGACTAGCGGAAACAATGAGCAGTTCTTC. It encodes CASSTTGTSGNNEQFF.